A single sample is the source of the 32 T cell receptor beta chains below, sequenced in a study of blood T cell repertoires in COVID-19. Repertoires were generated with immunoSEQ multiplex PCR, while TCRdb's copy carries only in-frame clones and drops some. In the table there are 300,000 to 450,000 clones, roughly 86% of which are singletons. The sequenced sample was PBMCs or T cells enriched from blood (not recorded which). The receptors originated from a man aged 30 to 45 who had recovered from COVID-19.

The genes are TRBV9 and TRBJ2-1, with a weak D call TRBD2 (6 bases). V was trimmed by 3 bases and J by 6 bases, leaving 13 bases between them. The CDR3 is 14 amino acids. The germline V gene has CDR1 SGDLS and CDR2 YYNGEE. The CDR3: CASSETSPPNEQFF. Here the CDR3 DNA reads TGTGCCAGCAGCGAGACTAGTCCTCCCAATGAGCAGTTCTTC.

V and J are TRBV19 and TRBJ1-2, with 7 bases identical to TRBD1. Looked up from germline, CDR1 is LNHDA and CDR2 is SQIVND (reference sequence). The CDR3 is 14 residues long. V was clipped by 3 bases and J by 7 bases; unmatched bases: 8. CDR3 coding DNA: TGTGCCAGTAGTATCTCTACAGGGGAGGCTGGCTACACCTTC. This encodes CASSISTGEAGYTF.

The genes are TRBV7-8 and TRBJ1-5, with unresolved D. The CDR3 covers 15 residues. V shed 0 bases and J shed 9 bases, with 15 bases lying between them. Germline V gene lookup returns CDR1 SGHVS and CDR2 FQNEAQ. The CDR3 DNA sequence: TGTGCCAGCAGCTTAGCAGAGAGGTCCGGTTGGCCCCAGCATTTT. Its protein is CASSLAERSGWPQHF.

This clone was seen only a few times. The sample contains more than one DNA sequence encoding this CDR3. The chain employs TRBV3-1 (or the pseudogene TRBV3-2) and TRBJ2-5; D not resolved. Germline V gene lookup returns CDR1 LGHDT and CDR2 YNNKEL (reference sequence). This CDR3 has 12 amino acids. Trimming took 1 base from V and 4 from J, leaving 4 bases between them. The CDR3 sequence is CASSQVIETQYF. The CDR3 DNA follows: TGTGCCAGCAGCCAAGTCATAGAGACCCAGTACTTC.

The chain links TRBV27 to TRBJ2-2; D might be TRBD2 (5 bases). CDR1 and CDR2 from the germline V gene are MNHEY and SMNVEV (reference sequence). V lost 4 bases and J 4 bases, leaving 7 bases between the germline ends. This CDR3 has 13 amino acids. CDR3 residues: CASSSRGTGELFF. DNA of the CDR3: TGTGCCAGCAGTTCACGGGGCACCGGGGAGCTGTTTTTT.

V and J are TRBV7-3 and TRBJ1-6; 11 nucleotides line up with TRBD1. Germline-derived CDR1 and CDR2 are SGHTA and FQGTGA. J was trimmed by 5 bases and V by 6 bases; bases with no gene match: 6. The CDR3 is 16 amino acids. The CDR3 coding sequence is TGTGCCAGCAGTCGCCGGGACAGGGGGAATAATTCACCCCTCCACTTT. This gives the protein CASSRRDRGNNSPLHF.

V gene TRBV7-3 combines with J gene TRBJ2-3, with D possibly TRBD1 on 6 matching bases. V lost 1 base and J lost 4, with 12 bases in between. Germline CDR1 is SGHTA and CDR2 is FQGTGA. The CDR3 has 15 amino acids. The CDR3 DNA follows: TGTGCCAGCAGCTTAATAGGGGGTTCCGCAGATACGCAGTATTTT. Translating it yields CASSLIGGSADTQYF.

The chain is built from TRBV19 and TRBJ2-4, with 8 bases identical to TRBD2. CDR1 is LNHDA, CDR2 SQIVND, per germline (reference sequence). The length of the CDR3 is 17 residues. J gave up 2 bases and V 7 bases, and 13 bases lay outside the gene matches. The CDR3 here is CASKEAGVPGTKNIQYF. For the CDR3, the DNA is TGTGCCAGTAAAGAAGCGGGGGTTCCCGGGACCAAAAACATTCAGTACTTC.

The CDR3 region has the DNA TGTGCCAGCAGCAAGGGACAGGGGTACAATGAGCAGTTCTTC. Its translation is CASSKGQGYNEQFF. The chain joins TRBV7-2 to TRBJ2-1, with 10 positions matching TRBD1. The germline CDR1 and CDR2 sequences are SGHTA and FQGNSA. V gave up 5 bases and J gave up 4 bases; unmatched junction bases: 2. CDR3 length: 14 amino acids.

This rearrangement joins TRBV30 to TRBJ1-2; D gene unclear. The CDR3 sequence is 12 residues long. Germline CDR1 and CDR2: GTSNPN and SVGIG (reference sequence). Trimming shortened V by 2 bases and J by 8 bases, and 12 bases separated the two germline ends. The DNA for the CDR3 is TGTGCCTGGAGTCTCCAGCTAGCAGGCTACACCTTC. As protein: CAWSLQLAGYTF. Combining the CDR3 with reference TRBV30 and TRBJ1-2 gives the whole variable domain SQTIHQWPATLVQPVGSPLSLECTVEGTSNPNLYWYRQAAGRGLQLLFYSVGIGQISSEVPQNLSASRPQDRQFILSSKKLLLSDSGFYLCAWSLQLAGYTFGSGTRLTVV.

The chain joins TRBV20-1 to TRBJ2-1; 9 nucleotides agree with TRBD1. V trimming: 3 bases; J trimming: 5 bases; junction bases outside the gene matches: 5. Germline V CDR1 and CDR2: DFQATT, SNEGSKA (reference sequence). The CDR3 consists of 14 residues. The CDR3 region has the DNA TGCAGTGCTAGTACGGACAGGGGAGACAATGAGCAGTTCTTC. The encoded protein is CSASTDRGDNEQFF.

A word on this clone: The sample contains more than one DNA sequence encoding this CDR3. V usage is TRBV5-1 and J usage is TRBJ2-7; 11 nucleotides match TRBD1. The CDR3 extends over 15 amino acids. Per germline, CDR1 SGHRS and CDR2 YFSETQ. V was clipped by 4 bases and J by 1 base; unmatched bases: 4. CDR3 in amino acids: CASSLGQGGSYEQYF. The CDR3 DNA sequence: TGCGCCAGCAGCCTGGGACAGGGGGGTTCCTACGAGCAGTACTTC.

This clone was seen just once. The genes are TRBV2 and TRBJ2-5; 10 positions agree with TRBD2. Unmatched junction bases numbered 3, after V lost 5 bases and J lost 3 bases. Germline V gene lookup returns CDR1 SNHLY and CDR2 FYNNEI. The CDR3 runs 14 residues. The CDR3 protein is CASSSLAGKETQYF. The CDR3 bases are TGTGCCAGCAGTTCACTAGCGGGAAAAGAGACCCAGTACTTC.

The gene calls are TRBV2 and TRBJ1-1; D may be TRBD1 (5 bases). The CDR3 consists of 14 residues. The V end lost 0 bases, the J end lost 5 bases, and 10 bases lay between the germline ends. CDR1 and CDR2 (germline): SNHLY, FYNNEI. The CDR3 reads CASSEANRQTEAFF. Written as DNA, the CDR3 is TGTGCCAGCAGTGAAGCCAATCGACAGACTGAAGCTTTCTTT.

This chain joins TRBV3-1 (or the pseudogene TRBV3-2) and TRBJ2-1; 11 positions match TRBD1. Germline values: CDR1 LGHDT, CDR2 YNNKEL (reference sequence). The CDR3 sequence is 16 residues long. V lost 4 bases to trimming and J lost 7 bases; unmatched junction nucleotides: 9. Here the CDR3 DNA reads TGTGCCAGCAGCCGTCCCGGGACAGGGGGAGAAAATGAGCAGTTCTTC. It encodes CASSRPGTGGENEQFF.

The table lists this clone with a few counts. This chain connects TRBV7-8 to TRBJ1-2; D is undetermined. The V gene's germline CDR1 is SGHVS and CDR2 FQNEAQ. Trimming removed 5 bases from V and 5 bases from J, with 18 bases in between. This CDR3 has 15 amino acids. Here the CDR3 DNA reads TGTGCCAGCAGCCTGCTGCAGGCCGTCGTGTATGGCTACACCTTC. Protein sequence: CASSLLQAVVYGYTF.

V and J are TRBV6-2 or TRBV6-3 and TRBJ2-3, with D uncertain. Per germline, CDR1 MNHEY and CDR2 SVGEGT. The CDR3 contains 15 residues. V lost 2 bases to trimming and J lost 0 bases, with 9 bases between them. The CDR3 bases are TGTGCCAGCAGTTACGCAAGCAAGAGCACAGATACGCAGTATTTT. It yields the protein CASSYASKSTDTQYF.

V is TRBV7-8 and J is TRBJ1-5; 9 nucleotides align to TRBD1. Germline values: CDR1 SGHVS, CDR2 FQNEAQ. There are 14 residues in the CDR3. The J segment lost 4 bases and the V segment lost 6 bases, leaving 4 bases of the junction unmatched. The CDR3 region has the DNA TGTGCCAGCAGTAGAGGACAGGGGAATCAGCCCCAGCATTTT. Translation gives CASSRGQGNQPQHF.

V gene TRBV18 combines with J gene TRBJ1-2; D gene ambiguous. Trimming stripped 2 bases from V and 2 bases from J, with 6 bases between. The germline CDR1 and CDR2 sequences are KGHSH and LQKENI. There are 13 residues in the CDR3. This CDR3 is CASSPERNYGYTF. DNA of the CDR3: TGTGCCAGCTCACCAGAGAGGAACTATGGCTACACCTTC.

The V and J genes are TRBV7-9 and TRBJ2-1; the match to TRBD2 covers 7 bases. The CDR3 loop spans 16 amino acids. CDR1 and CDR2 (germline): SEHNR, FQNEAQ (reference sequence). With V trimmed by 3 bases and J by 9 bases, 14 bases remained unmatched. The CDR3 DNA follows: TGTGCCAGCAGCTTTCGGGCTAGCGGCCCCGCAGGTGAGCAGTTCTTC. Amino acids: CASSFRASGPAGEQFF.

The V and J genes are TRBV4-3 and TRBJ1-2; tentatively, D is TRBD1 (6 bases). Germline CDR1 is LGHNA and CDR2 is YSLEER. This CDR3 contains 14 residues. Trimming stripped 3 bases from V and 2 bases from J, with 10 bases between. The CDR3 region is CASSQEDRNYGYTF. Here the CDR3 DNA reads TGCGCCAGCAGCCAGGAGGACAGAAACTATGGCTACACCTTC.

The chain combines TRBV6-5 with TRBJ2-1, with D possibly being TRBD1 (6 bases). V was clipped by 6 bases and J by 7 bases, with 13 bases between them. The CDR3 extends over 13 amino acids. The V gene's germline CDR1 is MNHEY and CDR2 SVGAGI. In DNA, the CDR3 is TGTGCCAGCAGATCCCGACAGGTGAATGAGCAGTTCTTC. Its translation: CASRSRQVNEQFF.

This clone was observed a few times. The chain links TRBV7-9 to TRBJ1-1; no reliable D call. The germline V gene encodes CDR1 SEHNR and CDR2 FQNEAQ (reference sequence). The CDR3 covers 13 residues. Between the trimmed V and J ends, which lost 5 bases and 4 bases, there was a span of 11 bases. CDR3 in amino acids: CASSPAAGTEAFF. Written as DNA, the CDR3 is TGTGCCAGCAGCCCCGCCGCGGGCACTGAAGCTTTCTTT.

This chain connects TRBV19 to TRBJ1-4; TRBD1 is a possible D gene (5 bases). Trimming cost V 3 bases and J 7 bases, with 15 bases left between them. The CDR3 covers 15 residues. In germline, CDR1 is LNHDA, CDR2 SQIVND (reference sequence). CDR3 amino acids: CASSIPHGRGEKLFF. As DNA, the CDR3 is TGTGCCAGTAGTATCCCCCACGGTAGGGGTGAAAAACTGTTTTTT.

The rearrangement joins TRBV5-1 to TRBJ2-1; D gene uncertain. There are 14 residues in the CDR3. Looked up from germline, CDR1 is SGHRS and CDR2 is YFSETQ. V lost 0 bases and J 6 bases, leaving 10 bases between the germline ends. In DNA, the CDR3 is TGCGCCAGCAGCTTGGTGTTGGCTAGCAATGAGCAGTTCTTC. Its protein product is CASSLVLASNEQFF.

Notes on this clone: Other DNA sequences in this sample translate to the same CDR3. The chain carries TRBV9 and TRBJ2-3; TRBD2 matches 8 bases. Germline-derived CDR1 and CDR2 are SGDLS and YYNGEE. The CDR3 sequence is 15 residues long. J lost 3 bases, V lost 3 bases, and 6 bases had no gene match. CDR3 nucleotide sequence: TGTGCCAGCAGCGCCTTCAGCGGGGGTACAGATACGCAGTATTTT. Its protein is CASSAFSGGTDTQYF.

The chain has TRBV28 and TRBJ1-4; D is possibly TRBD1 (6 bases). The CDR3 is made up of 15 amino acids. Trimming took 5 bases from V and 8 from J, leaving 18 bases between them. CDR1 and CDR2 from the germline V gene are MDHEN and SYDVKM. The CDR3 spells CASSTVQGIGEKLFF. The CDR3 coding sequence is TGTGCCAGCAGTACTGTACAGGGAATAGGGGAAAAACTGTTTTTT.

The chain carries TRBV9 and TRBJ1-6; 7 bases align to TRBD1. The CDR3 extends over 13 amino acids. CDR1 and CDR2 (germline): SGDLS, YYNGEE. J lost 7 bases, V lost 8 bases, and 6 bases had no gene match. CDR3 DNA sequence: TGTGCCAGGCGTCAGGGGGGCAATTCACCCCTCCACTTT. Translated: CARRQGGNSPLHF.

The chain couples TRBV5-4 to TRBJ2-5; 7 bases match TRBD1. Germline V lookup: CDR1 SGHNT, CDR2 YYREEE (reference sequence). The CDR3 totals 15 residues. V shed 3 bases, J shed 4 bases, and the junction held 9 bases outside the gene matches. The CDR3 region has the DNA TGTGCCAGCAGCTCCGGGACAGTATCTGGAGAGACCCAGTACTTC. Protein sequence: CASSSGTVSGETQYF.

The chain carries TRBV30 and TRBJ1-6; D is perhaps TRBD1 (5 bases). The germline V gene encodes CDR1 GTSNPN and CDR2 SVGIG (reference sequence). This CDR3 spans 13 amino acids. V was trimmed by 5 bases and J by 0 bases, leaving 5 bases between them. The DNA for the CDR3 is TGTGCCTGGGGGGCCTCCTATAATTCACCCCTCCACTTT. Its translation: CAWGASYNSPLHF.

The genes are TRBV19 and TRBJ1-5; TRBD1 agrees at 7 bases. The CDR3 length is 14 residues. V shed 6 bases and J 9 bases; nucleotides not matched to a gene: 11. Germline lookup yields CDR1 LNHDA and CDR2 SQIVND (reference sequence). CDR3 DNA: TGTGCCAGTAGCGGGACAGTTCCAGGCCTGCCCCAGCATTTT. Its translation: CASSGTVPGLPQHF. Filled out from reference TRBV19 and TRBJ1-5, the complete variable domain reads DGGITQSPKYLFRKEGQNVTLSCEQNLNHDAMYWYRQDPGQGLRLIYYSQIVNDFQKGDIAEGYSVSREKKESFPLTVTSAQKNPTAFYLCASSGTVPGLPQHFGDGTRLSIL.

The chain combines TRBV29-1 with TRBJ1-4; D not resolved. Germline loops: CDR1 SQVTM, CDR2 ANQGSEA. Trimming left V 7 bases short and J 0 bases short, with 9 bases between. The CDR3 extends over 13 amino acids. The CDR3, as DNA: TGCAGCGCCACCCGGGCAACTAATGAAAAACTGTTTTTT. Translated: CSATRATNEKLFF. Looking up the rest from reference TRBV29-1 and TRBJ1-4 gives the full variable domain: SAVISQKPSRDICQRGTSLTIQCQVDSQVTMMFWYRQQPGQSLTLIATANQGSEATYESGFVIDKFPISRPNLTFSTLTVSNMSPEDSSIYLCSATRATNEKLFFGSGTQLSVL.